This T cell receptor (beta chain) was sequenced in a study of T cell responses to AZD1222 COVID-19 vaccine. Study-level findings and limits: Donors skewed white British and female; clonal diversity was possibly underestimated.

Assay: immunoSEQ multiplex PCR; the TCRdb copy retains only in-frame clones and omits some. The table records approximately 160,000 clones, 90% to 95% of them present only once. As regards this clone: Its antigen remains unidentified.

Germline V gives CDR1 SGHTA, CDR2 FQGNSA. The CDR3 has 15 amino acids. J was trimmed by 2 bases and V by 5 bases; bases with no gene match: 7. The sequence was obtained from an adult who received the AZD1222 COVID-19 vaccine. Here the sequenced sample was peripheral blood, taken 28 days after the second AZD1222 dose. V gene TRBV7-2 combines with J gene TRBJ2-5, with TRBD2 matching over 8 bases. This CDR3 reads CASSPRTSRQETQYF. The CDR3 bases are TGTGCCAGCAGCCCAAGGACTAGCAGACAAGAGACCCAGTACTTC. The full variable domain, in which reference TRBV7-2 and TRBJ2-5 provide the parts outside the CDR3, is GAGVSQSPSNKVTEKGKDVELRCDPISGHTALYWYRQSLGQGLEFLIYFQGNSAPDKSGLPSDRFSAERTGGSVSTLTIQRTQQEDSAVYLCASSPRTSRQETQYFGPGTRLLVL.